Below, 9 T cell receptor beta chains from the same sample are listed, as sequenced in a study of T-cell reconstitution after alpha-beta-depleted transplantation in children (dated by TCRdb to the mid-2010s). The library relied on PCR. The sequencer listed for this sample is Illumina HiSeq 2500. To normalize quantification of the TCRbeta repertoire, the TCR libraries were built with molecular barcoding that relied on unique molecular identifiers. TCRdb trimmed public reads at Q25 via fastp, called clones via MiXCR and kept in-frame beta chains. Entries that share a CDR3 protein sequence are merged under the most common genes and DNA. This sample holds more than 150,000 distinct CDR3 sequences; more than 14% were observed only once. The biggest ten clones account for 13% of the sample. This sample comprised PBMCs from the stem cell graft donor, obtained from the stem cell graft. The receptors were gathered from a human donor who donated a stem cell graft to a child with acute lymphoblastic leukemia.

Ten or more counts support this clonotype. This sequence joins TRBV5-1 and TRBJ2-3; 11 positions agree with TRBD1. The V segment lost 4 bases and the J segment 5 bases; nucleotides outside the gene matches: 6. The germline V gene encodes CDR1 SGHRS and CDR2 YFSETQ. This CDR3 contains 15 residues. CDR3: CASSPRTGGLDTQYF. The CDR3 region has the DNA TGCGCCAGCAGCCCCAGGACAGGGGGCCTAGATACGCAGTATTTT.

CDR3 sequence: CASSGEVYSNQPQHF. CDR3 nucleotide sequence: TGTGCCAGCAGTGGGGAAGTTTATAGCAATCAGCCCCAGCATTTT. The chain combines TRBV12-3 or TRBV12-4 with TRBJ1-5; D unresolved. V lost 5 bases to trimming and J lost 0 bases, with 11 bases between them. The CDR3 covers 15 residues.

The rearrangement links TRBV5-1 to TRBJ2-5; D is ambiguous. Deletions cut 0 bases from V and 4 bases from J, with 7 bases between. The germline CDR1 and CDR2 sequences are SGHRS and YFSETQ. The CDR3 runs 13 residues. The CDR3 nucleotides are TGCGCCAGCAGCTTGGAGTACGGAGAGACCCAGTACTTC. It encodes CASSLEYGETQYF.

Ten or more counts support this clonotype. V gene TRBV6-5 combines with J gene TRBJ2-7, with D possibly TRBD1 on 5 matching bases. Between the trimmed V and J ends, which lost 0 bases and 2 bases, there was a span of 8 bases. The V gene's germline CDR1 is MNHEY and CDR2 SVGAGI. The CDR3 covers 14 residues. In DNA, the CDR3 is TGTGCCAGCAGTTACTCGGGGCGAACCTACGAGCAGTACTTC. It encodes CASSYSGRTYEQYF.

Ten or more counts support this clonotype. This sequence joins TRBV20-1 and TRBJ2-1; 9 nucleotides align to TRBD2. J lost 0 bases, V lost 0 bases, and 12 bases had no gene match. CDR3 length: 19 residues. Per the germline V gene, CDR1 is DFQATT and CDR2 is SNEGSKA (reference sequence). CDR3 bases: TGCAGTGCTAGAGAACATTACCGGACTAGCGACAGCTCCTACAATGAGCAGTTCTTC. It codes for CSAREHYRTSDSSYNEQFF.

The chain is built from TRBV12-3 or TRBV12-4 and TRBJ2-7; tentatively, D is TRBD2 (5 bases). V dropped 6 bases and J dropped 6 bases, with 21 bases sitting between them. The CDR3 spans 15 residues. CDR3 in amino acids: CASRSSDSAPSEQYF. CDR3 nucleotide sequence: TGTGCCAGCAGGTCTTCGGACTCCGCCCCCTCCGAGCAGTACTTC.

The chain is built from TRBV12-3 or TRBV12-4 and TRBJ1-1; TRBD1 might be the D (6 bases). Trimming removed 3 bases at V and 1 base at J, with 12 bases between. The CDR3 is made up of 15 amino acids. CDR3 DNA sequence: TGTGCCAGCAGTTTTCGTTCAGGGGCGAACACTGAAGCTTTCTTT. Translating it yields CASSFRSGANTEAFF.

This clonotype has a count of ten or more. J is TRBJ1-5 and V is TRBV5-1; D unresolved. The CDR3 has 13 residues. With 5 bases removed from V and 5 bases from J, the gap between germline ends came to 11 bases. Germline V CDR1 and CDR2: SGHRS, YFSETQ. The CDR3, as DNA: TGCGCCAGCAGTCTAGACCTGGATCAGCCCCAGCATTTT. Amino acid sequence: CASSLDLDQPQHF.

The chain is built from TRBV20-1 and TRBJ1-4; TRBD1 aligns across 11 bases. The CDR3 spans 14 residues. Germline CDR1 DFQATT, CDR2 SNEGSKA (reference sequence). With 6 bases clipped from V and 7 bases from J, the junction kept 7 bases outside the gene matches. CDR3 DNA: TGCAGTGCCCAGACGGGGACAGGGGGTGAAAAACTGTTTTTT. Translating gives CSAQTGTGGEKLFF.